The clone carrying this T cell receptor beta chain appeared a few times. Antigen unknown. During its preparation, the TCRbeta library received unique molecular identifiers. TCRdb recomputed calls from the PCR reads with MiXCR, one row per CDR3 protein. The sample has around 450,000 distinct CDR3 sequences, 15% to 20% seen once. The length of the CDR3 is 15 residues. J was trimmed by 7 bases and V by 1 base; bases with no gene match: 9. Germline V CDR1 and CDR2: KGHSH, LQKENI. The entry originates in a study of T-cell reconstitution after alpha-beta-depleted transplantation in children. Notes on the study in general: The origin of high day-60 TCRbeta diversity in some patients lay in surviving recipient T cells and thymic progenitors. At one year after transplant, newly produced T cells mostly accounted for T-cell counts and diversity. Several hundred expanded graft clones reportedly gave rise to the alpha-beta T cells present about two months after transplant.

The gene calls are TRBV18 and TRBJ1-1, with 7 bases that match TRBD1. This receptor was obtained from a boy in the first two years of life who had a stem cell transplant for Wiskott-Aldrich syndrome, so the T cells may come from the graft donor. The sequences come from PBMCs, mostly from graft donor cells, collected 360 days after TCRalphabeta/CD19-depleted stem cell transplant. The CDR3 sequence: CASSPRVYRGGEAFF. The CDR3 region has the DNA TGTGCCAGCTCACCACGGGTTTACAGGGGTGGTGAAGCTTTCTTT.